The sequence of this T cell receptor beta chain was determined in a study of blood T cell repertoires in COVID-19. The method was immunoSEQ multiplex PCR; TCRdb's version includes in-frame clones alone and lacks a portion of them. The sample lists some 200,000 clones; around 80% were seen once. Sequencing was carried out using peripheral blood. The receptor's source is a woman aged 35 to 49 with acute or convalescent COVID-19.

The CDR3 reads CASSTVPGLAGGGYEQYF. The CDR3 DNA follows: TGTGCCAGCAGTACCGTCCCGGGACTAGCGGGAGGGGGGTACGAGCAGTACTTC. The chain has TRBV2 and TRBJ2-7; TRBD2 matches at 16 bases. Germline V gene sequence: CDR1 SNHLY, CDR2 FYNNEI. Trimming took 5 bases from V and 4 from J; bases not matched to a gene: 11. The CDR3 has 18 amino acids. Full variable domain (missing parts from reference TRBV2 and TRBJ2-7): EPEVTQTPSHQVTQMGQEVILRCVPISNHLYFYWYRQILGQKVEFLVSFYNNEISEKSEIFDDQFSVERPDGSNFTLKIRSTKLEDSAMYFCASSTVPGLAGGGYEQYFGPGTRLTVT.